This TCR beta chain derives from a study of T cell responses to AZD1222 COVID-19 vaccine. Findings of the study overall: Elevations in Spike-specific TCR breadth and depth followed administration of two AZD1222 doses. Donor demographics were predominantly white British with a female majority; clonal diversity may be underestimated. Only six or seven AZD1222 recipients tested seropositive at baseline. Vaccine-associated CD4 TCRs spanned spike, dominant at 160-218 and 743-854.

Notes on this clone: Its antigen remains unidentified.

Using immunoSEQ multiplex PCR, the repertoire was profiled, and TCRdb retains in-frame clones only, with some absent. The profile shows 35,000 to 45,000 clones, over 60% of them singletons. The receptor was isolated from an adult in good health. The sequencing used peripheral blood, collected on day 0 of AZD1222 vaccination.

The CDR3 spells CASSFQGASPLHF. In DNA, the CDR3 is TGTGCCAGCAGTTTCCAAGGTGCTTCACCCCTCCACTTT. The V gene is TRBV6-5, the J gene TRBJ1-6; D is ambiguous. This CDR3 is built from 13 residues. Germline V gives CDR1 MNHEY, CDR2 SVGAGI. V lost 4 bases to trimming and J lost 9 bases, with 10 bases between them.